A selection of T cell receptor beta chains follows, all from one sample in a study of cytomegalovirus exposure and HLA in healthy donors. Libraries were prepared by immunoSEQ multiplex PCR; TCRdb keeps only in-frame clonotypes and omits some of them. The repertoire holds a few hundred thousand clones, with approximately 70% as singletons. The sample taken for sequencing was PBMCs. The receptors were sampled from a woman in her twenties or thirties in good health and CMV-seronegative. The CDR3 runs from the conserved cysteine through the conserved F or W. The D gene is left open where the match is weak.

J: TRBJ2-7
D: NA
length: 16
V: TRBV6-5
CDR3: CASSSPRSTAAYEQYF

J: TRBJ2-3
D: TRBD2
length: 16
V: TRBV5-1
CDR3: CASSTTPSGSSDTQYF

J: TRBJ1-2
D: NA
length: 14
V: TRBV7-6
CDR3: CASSPPGADYGYTF

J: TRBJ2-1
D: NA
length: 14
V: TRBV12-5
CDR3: CASGLQRVYNEQFF

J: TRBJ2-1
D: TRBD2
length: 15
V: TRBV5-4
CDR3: CASSLKREIYNEQFF

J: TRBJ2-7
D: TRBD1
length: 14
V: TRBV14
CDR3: CASSQGTGSYEQYF

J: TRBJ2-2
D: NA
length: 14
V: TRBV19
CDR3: CASVRGGSSGELFF

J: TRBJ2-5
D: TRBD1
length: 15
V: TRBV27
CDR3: CASSLDPGQPETQYF

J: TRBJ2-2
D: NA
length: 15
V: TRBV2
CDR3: CASSEVGRAAGELFF

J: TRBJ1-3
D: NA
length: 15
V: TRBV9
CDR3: CASSVEGTSGNTIYF

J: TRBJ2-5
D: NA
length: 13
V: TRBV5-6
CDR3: CASSLEGRETQYF

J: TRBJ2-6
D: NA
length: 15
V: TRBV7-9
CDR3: CASSQGLSGANVLTF

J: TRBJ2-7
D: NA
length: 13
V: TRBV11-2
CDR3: CASSLSNTYEQYF

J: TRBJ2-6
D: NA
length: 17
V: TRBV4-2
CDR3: CASSQTRDSAGANVLTF

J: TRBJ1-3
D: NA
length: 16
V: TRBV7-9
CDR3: CASSSGDRSTGNTIYF

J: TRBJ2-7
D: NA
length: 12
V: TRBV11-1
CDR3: CASSLDLYEQYF

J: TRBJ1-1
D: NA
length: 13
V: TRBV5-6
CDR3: CASRQSMNTEAFF

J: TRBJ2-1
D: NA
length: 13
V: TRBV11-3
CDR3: CASSGGGGLGQFF

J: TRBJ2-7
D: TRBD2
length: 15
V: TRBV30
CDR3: CAWSGTSGSKYEQYF

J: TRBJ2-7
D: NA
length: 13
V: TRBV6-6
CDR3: CASSYSGVYEQYF

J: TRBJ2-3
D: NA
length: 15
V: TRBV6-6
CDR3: CASSYSKERGYTQYF

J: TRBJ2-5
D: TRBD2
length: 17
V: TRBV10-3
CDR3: CAIRAQTSGIYQETQYF

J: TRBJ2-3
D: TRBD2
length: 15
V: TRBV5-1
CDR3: CASSFSGGVTDTQYF

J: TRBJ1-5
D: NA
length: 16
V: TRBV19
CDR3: CASSIDDTYSNQPQHF